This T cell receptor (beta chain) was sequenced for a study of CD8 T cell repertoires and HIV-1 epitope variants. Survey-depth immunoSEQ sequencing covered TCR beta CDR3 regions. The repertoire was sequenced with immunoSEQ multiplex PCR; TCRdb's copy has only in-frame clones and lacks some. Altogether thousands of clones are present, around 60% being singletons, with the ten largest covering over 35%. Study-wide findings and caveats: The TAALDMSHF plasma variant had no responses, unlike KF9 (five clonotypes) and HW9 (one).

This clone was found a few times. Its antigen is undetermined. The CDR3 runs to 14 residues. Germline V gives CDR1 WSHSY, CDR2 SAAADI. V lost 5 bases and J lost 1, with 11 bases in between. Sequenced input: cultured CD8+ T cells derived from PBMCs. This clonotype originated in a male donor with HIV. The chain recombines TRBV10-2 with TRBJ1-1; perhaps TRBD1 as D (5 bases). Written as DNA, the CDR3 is TGCGCCAGCAGTACTGGACAAGCGAACACTGAAGCTTTCTTT. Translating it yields CASSTGQANTEAFF.